Each of the 16 T cell receptor beta chains below was sequenced from the same sample in a study of cytomegalovirus exposure and HLA in healthy donors (dated by TCRdb to about 2017). Library preparation used the immunoSEQ multiplex PCR assay. For the multiplex PCR, a mixture combining 60 forward primers for TCR Vbeta segments and 13 reverse primers for TCR Jbeta segments was used. TCRdb obtained this table from immuneACCESS and retained in-frame rearrangements with V and J assigned. These tables miss some clones; where compared with another copy, unresolved V genes account for less than half of the shortfall, and the remainder is unexplained. This sample holds 150,000 or so clones; about 82% were observed only once. Of the sample, 1% is held by the ten largest clones. The sample comprised PBMCs. The origin of the receptors is a woman between 45 and 65 years old in good health and CMV-seropositive.

The rearrangement links TRBV5-1 to TRBJ2-7, with 8 bases matching TRBD1. V shed 4 bases, J shed 3 bases, and the junction held 9 bases outside the gene matches. Germline lookup yields CDR1 SGHRS and CDR2 YFSETQ. This CDR3 spans 15 amino acids. The CDR3 here is CASSGDRRPYYEQYF. The CDR3 DNA follows: TGCGCCAGCAGCGGGGACAGGAGGCCCTACTACGAGCAGTACTTC.

This clone was seen more than once but under ten times. This chain joins TRBV9 and TRBJ1-2; possible D gene TRBD1, 6 bases. Trimming shortened V by 3 bases and J by 5 bases, and 14 bases separated the two germline ends. Germline CDR1 SGDLS, CDR2 YYNGEE. The CDR3 length is 14 residues. CDR3 region: CASSAADRAYGYTF. CDR3 sequence (DNA): TGTGCCAGCAGCGCCGCGGACAGAGCTTATGGCTACACCTTC.

The chain uses TRBV21-1 and TRBJ1-2; the table calls TRBD1, which could not be checked here. TRBV21-1 is a recognized pseudogene. This CDR3 contains 20 residues. In DNA, the CDR3 is TGTGCCAGCAGCAAAGGTACCGGGACAGGGGTTCCCCCGACTAACTATGGCTACACCTTC. Its translation: CASSKGTGTGVPPTNYGYTF.

V usage is TRBV7-6 and J usage is TRBJ2-5, with 8 positions matching TRBD1. The V gene's germline CDR1 is SGHVS and CDR2 FNYEAQ. The length of the CDR3 is 14 residues. Trimming took 3 bases from V and 5 from J; bases not matched to a gene: 5. The CDR3 spells CASSFNRGRETQYF. The CDR3, as DNA: TGTGCCAGCAGCTTCAACAGGGGGAGGGAGACCCAGTACTTC. Supplemented by reference TRBV7-6 and TRBJ2-5, the full variable domain reads GAGVSQSPRYKVTKRGQDVALRCDPISGHVSLYWYRQALGQGPEFLTYFNYEAQQDKSGLPNDRFSAERPEGSISTLTIQRTEQRDSAMYRCASSFNRGRETQYFGPGTRLLVL.

V and J are TRBV27 and TRBJ2-5, with a possible D match to TRBD2 (6 bases). Trimming left V 4 bases short and J 5 bases short, with 20 bases between. The CDR3 covers 16 residues. Germline CDR1 MNHEY, CDR2 SMNVEV (reference sequence). The CDR3 DNA reads TGTGCCAGCAGTTCAACCCGCCGGACTAAGTGGGAGACCCAGTACTTC. It is translated as CASSSTRRTKWETQYF.

This chain connects TRBV11-2 to TRBJ2-2; D might be TRBD2 (5 bases). The germline V gene encodes CDR1 SGHAT and CDR2 FQNNGV. The V end lost 5 bases, the J end lost 0 bases, and 13 bases lay between the germline ends. This CDR3 comprises 16 residues. DNA for the CDR3: TGTGCCAGCAGCCGGCTGAGGGCTTCGAACACCGGGGAGCTGTTTTTT. Protein sequence: CASSRLRASNTGELFF.

Turning to this clone: Germline and junction disagree at one end, which may indicate a read error. This chain connects TRBV7-9 to TRBJ2-7; no clear D gene. The CDR3 spans 12 residues. In germline, CDR1 is SEHNR, CDR2 FQNEAQ (reference sequence). This CDR3 reads CSSTNMELGQYF. The CDR3 nucleotides read TGTTCCAGCACCAACATGGAGTTAGGGCAGTACTTC.

The chain combines TRBV7-3 with TRBJ2-1; 8 bases match TRBD1. This CDR3 comprises 15 residues. Losses at the gene ends were 5 bases for V and 7 bases for J; bases not matched to a gene: 10. CDR1 and CDR2 (germline): SGHTA, FQGTGA. CDR3 sequence (DNA): TGTGCCAGCAGCGTAGACAGGGGATTGTATAATGAGCAGTTCTTC. Translation: CASSVDRGLYNEQFF.

The sample holds a few counts of this clone. The chain combines TRBV19 with TRBJ1-5, with D possibly being TRBD1 (6 bases). The length of the CDR3 is 20 residues. In germline, CDR1 is LNHDA, CDR2 SQIVND (reference sequence). V was trimmed by 3 bases and J by 0 bases, leaving 24 bases between them. The CDR3, as DNA: TGTGCCAGTAGTATTAGTCCAGCGTCAGGGGCCCAATATAGCAATCAGCCCCAGCATTTT. Encoded protein: CASSISPASGAQYSNQPQHF.

The chain is built from TRBV27 and TRBJ1-3; the match to TRBD1 covers 7 bases. The CDR3 contains 17 residues. Germline V gene data show CDR1 as MNHEY and CDR2 as SMNVEV (reference sequence). J was trimmed by 2 bases and V by 5 bases; bases with no gene match: 12. CDR3: CASSPLDRERTGNTIYF. CDR3 in DNA: TGTGCCAGCAGTCCACTCGACAGGGAAAGAACTGGAAACACCATATATTTT.

The CDR3: CASSEGRGSGANVLTF. CDR3 DNA sequence: TGTGCCAGCAGTGAAGGGAGAGGCTCTGGGGCCAACGTCCTGACTTTC. V and J are TRBV2 and TRBJ2-6; no reliable D call. V gave up 1 base and J gave up 0 bases, with 7 bases separating them. The CDR3 has 16 amino acids. From germline, CDR1 is SNHLY and CDR2 FYNNEI.

This clone was found a few times. V gene TRBV27 combines with J gene TRBJ2-3; 9 bases line up with TRBD2. The CDR3 has 16 amino acids. Trimming removed 2 bases from V and 4 bases from J; junction bases left unmatched: 7. CDR1 is MNHEY and CDR2 is SMNVEV in the germline V gene (reference sequence). CDR3 residues: CASSLNAAGGADTQYF. The CDR3 DNA reads TGTGCCAGCAGTTTAAATGCGGCGGGAGGGGCAGATACGCAGTATTTT.

The V gene is TRBV18, the J gene TRBJ2-7; 10 positions agree with TRBD2. CDR3 length equals 19 residues. The germline CDR1 and CDR2 sequences are KGHSH and LQKENI. V dropped 2 bases and J dropped 0; count of bases not matched to a gene: 13. Written as DNA, the CDR3 is TGTGCCAGCTCACCAAGAGGAGGAGCGGGAGGGAAAAGCTCCTACGAGCAGTACTTC. This sequence encodes CASSPRGGAGGKSSYEQYF.

V and J are TRBV7-9 and TRBJ2-3, with 10 bases that match TRBD2. Germline V gives CDR1 SEHNR, CDR2 FQNEAQ (reference sequence). The CDR3 length is 17 residues. J lost 3 bases, V lost 1 base, and 7 bases had no gene match. Written as DNA, the CDR3 is TGTGCCAGCAGCTTAGGGAGAACTAGCGGGACAACAGATACGCAGTATTTT. It translates to CASSLGRTSGTTDTQYF.

This sequence joins TRBV18 and TRBJ2-7; the D gene is possibly TRBD2 (6 bases). CDR1 and CDR2 from the germline V gene are KGHSH and LQKENI. Trimming took off 3 bases at V and 7 bases at J, with 19 bases between the two ends. The CDR3 spans 15 residues. This chain's CDR3 is CASSPNSPGAGEQYF. The CDR3 bases are TGTGCCAGCTCACCCAACTCCCCGGGAGCAGGGGAGCAGTACTTC.

V usage is TRBV9 and J usage is TRBJ1-2, with 11 bases fitting TRBD1. Trimming removed 4 bases from V and 5 bases from J; junction bases left unmatched: 16. The CDR3 runs 18 residues. CDR1 SGDLS and CDR2 YYNGEE come from the germline V gene. The CDR3: CASSTRGGQGAHYYGYTF. CDR3 nucleotides: TGTGCCAGCAGCACCAGAGGTGGACAGGGGGCGCATTATTATGGCTACACCTTC. The full variable domain, completed using reference TRBV9 and TRBJ1-2, is DSGVTQTPKHLITATGQRVTLRCSPRSGDLSVYWYQQSLDQGLQFLIQYYNGEERAKGNILERFSAQQFPDLHSELNLSSLELGDSALYFCASSTRGGQGAHYYGYTFGSGTRLTVV.